The TCR beta chain under discussion was sequenced for a study of T cells in Graves' hyperthyroidism and ophthalmopathy. The germline gives CDR1 MNHNS, CDR2 SASEGT. J gave up 7 bases and V 10 bases, and 6 bases lay outside the gene matches. The CDR3 runs to 11 residues. This clonotype was recorded many times. Using RNA transcripts as the source, TCR beta CDR3 regions were amplified. First-round RT-PCR with HTBI primers amplified the TCR CDR3 region. TCRdb reprocessed the multiplex PCR reads with MiXCR, giving one entry per CDR3 protein. Here the sample spans hundreds of thousands of distinct CDR3 sequences, about 16% being singletons.

This TCR came from a woman younger than 45 with Graves' hyperthyroidism. This chain connects TRBV6-1 to TRBJ2-7, with 8 bases identical to TRBD1. The specimen sequenced was blood. The CDR3 here is CAIGTGQEQYF. The CDR3 nucleotides read TGTGCCATTGGGACAGGCCAAGAGCAGTACTTC.